These T cell receptor beta chains were read from a single sample in a study of metastatic and nonmetastatic thyroid tumors. TCRdb reanalyzed the PCR reads via MiXCR. In the table there are more than 40,000 clones, about 24% of which are singletons. The sample comprised tumor tissue. The source is a female donor with papillary thyroid cancer or a benign thyroid nodule (not recorded which). Some clones in this sample may be carry-over from other donors' samples. The CDR3 runs from the conserved cysteine through the conserved F or W. The order of the fields is D gene, V gene, clone size, J gene, CDR3 protein, CDR3 DNA. A D gene is named only where the DNA matches it firmly. For some rows the clone size is stated as once, few or many, or as a class when expanded; others skip it.

NA	TRBV6-2/TRBV6-3	NA	TRBJ1-2	CASNYRVSRWDYGYTF	TGTGCCAGCAATTACAGGGTCTCACGCTGGGATTATGGCTACACCTTC
NA	TRBV19	few	TRBJ1-6	CASSRDKGGSPLHF	TGTGCCAGTAGTAGGGACAAAGGTGGTTCACCCCTCCACTTT
TRBD2	TRBV5-1	many	TRBJ2-7	CASSLALAGTYEQYF	TGCGCCAGCAGCTTGGCCCTAGCGGGGACCTACGAGCAGTACTTC
TRBD1	TRBV18	NA	TRBJ2-6	CASSPALNRGCSGANVLTF	TGTGCCAGCTCACCAGCCTTGAACAGGGGATGCTCTGGGGCCAACGTCCTGACTTTC
NA	TRBV16	few	TRBJ1-1	CASSSVGNTEAFF	TGTGCCAGCAGCTCCGTCGGAAACACTGAAGCTTTCTTT
NA	TRBV7-9	few	TRBJ2-1	CASSSTLNEQFF	TGTGCCAGCAGCTCCACTCTAAATGAGCAGTTCTTC
TRBD1	TRBV7-6	NA	TRBJ1-2	CASSLDTGGYGYTF	TGTGCCAGCAGCTTAGACACAGGGGGCTATGGCTACACCTTC
NA	TRBV7-2	many	TRBJ2-6	CASSLGTGANVLTF	TGTGCCAGCAGCTTAGGAACTGGGGCCAACGTCCTGACTTTC
NA	TRBV10-2	NA	TRBJ2-1	CASSPLGDTYNEQFF	TGCGCCAGCAGTCCGTTGGGGGATACCTACAATGAGCAGTTCTTC
NA	TRBV4-1	NA	TRBJ2-7	CASSQGVAAYEQYF	TGCGCCAGCAGCCAAGGGGTAGCTGCCTACGAGCAGTACTTC
TRBD1	TRBV13	medium-sized	TRBJ1-2	CASSRTDRVEGYGYTF	TGTGCCAGCAGCCGTACTGACAGGGTTGAGGGCTATGGCTACACCTTC
NA	TRBV19	medium-sized	TRBJ1-2	CASSDPGGVYGYTF	TGTGCCAGTAGTGATCCTGGTGGGGTTTATGGCTACACCTTC
TRBD1	TRBV27	few	TRBJ1-5	CAISLWGQGSNQPQHF	TGTGCCATCAGTTTATGGGGACAGGGGAGCAATCAGCCCCAGCATTTT
NA	TRBV10-2	many	TRBJ2-1	CASSESRNNEQFF	TGCGCCAGCAGTGAGTCGCGGAACAATGAGCAGTTCTTC
NA	TRBV20-1	NA	TRBJ2-7	CSAFQLPEDRSYEQYF	TGCAGTGCTTTCCAACTACCGGAGGACAGATCATACGAGCAGTACTTC
NA	TRBV30	few	TRBJ2-7	CAWSDMTGTYEQYF	TGTGCCTGGAGCGACATGACGGGGACCTACGAGCAGTACTTC
NA	TRBV9	many	TRBJ1-5	CASSESGGRNQPQHF	TGTGCCAGCAGCGAATCGGGGGGGCGCAATCAGCCCCAGCATTTT
NA	TRBV6-1	NA	TRBJ2-7	CASIWGISSYEQYF	TGTGCCAGCATATGGGGGATCAGCTCCTACGAGCAGTACTTC
TRBD1	TRBV6-2/TRBV6-3	many	TRBJ2-5	CASSGTGSQETQYF	TGTGCCAGCAGTGGGACAGGGAGTCAAGAGACCCAGTACTTC
NA	TRBV20-1	few	TRBJ2-7	CSASQGVYEQYF	TGCAGTGCTAGTCAGGGTGTCTACGAGCAGTACTTC
NA	TRBV28	many	TRBJ2-1	CASSLPGDYNEQFF	TGTGCCAGCAGTTTACCTGGGGACTACAATGAGCAGTTCTTC
TRBD1	TRBV19	many	TRBJ1-3	CASSTYRGRGNTIYF	TGTGCCAGTAGTACTTACAGGGGGCGAGGAAACACCATATATTTT
NA	TRBV2	few	TRBJ2-7	CASSMASYEQYF	TGTGCCAGCAGTATGGCTTCCTACGAGCAGTACTTC
NA	TRBV29-1	NA	TRBJ2-7	CSVEEAGEAEQYF	TGCAGCGTTGAAGAAGCAGGGGAAGCCGAGCAGTACTTC
NA	TRBV6-1	many	TRBJ2-1	CASSHSAGYSTEQFF	TGTGCCAGCAGCCACAGCGCGGGGTACTCAACCGAGCAGTTCTTC
NA	TRBV30	NA	TRBJ2-2	CAWSIENTGELFF	TGTGCCTGGAGTATAGAGAACACCGGGGAGCTGTTTTTT
NA	TRBV12-3/TRBV12-4	NA	TRBJ1-3	CASSYSGLTTIYF	TGTGCCAGCAGTTACTCGGGGTTGACCACCATATATTTT
NA	TRBV6-2/TRBV6-3	many	TRBJ2-2	CASSNLRGGRYSGELFF	TGTGCCAGCAGTAACTTGAGGGGGGGCAGGTATTCCGGGGAGCTGTTTTTT
NA	TRBV12-3/TRBV12-4	many	TRBJ1-1	CASSLNSGGAFF	TGTGCCAGCAGTTTAAATTCCGGGGGGGCTTTCTTT
TRBD2	TRBV4-1	few	TRBJ2-7	CASSQDPGLDEQYF	TGCGCCAGCAGCCAAGATCCTGGACTAGACGAGCAGTACTTC
NA	TRBV6-1	many	TRBJ1-6	CAISRLDNSPLHF	TGTGCCATTTCCCGGTTGGATAATTCACCCCTCCACTTT
TRBD1	TRBV3-1	medium-sized	TRBJ1-2	CASSFRGLDYGYTF	TGTGCCAGCAGTTTCAGGGGGCTGGACTATGGCTACACCTTC
TRBD2	TRBV5-1	NA	TRBJ2-5	CASSLGPLAGGTGTQYF	TGCGCCAGCAGCTTGGGACCCCTTGCGGGAGGGACCGGGACCCAGTACTTC
NA	TRBV10-3	many	TRBJ1-1	CAIRGTGIGTEAFF	TGTGCCATCAGAGGGACGGGAATCGGCACTGAAGCTTTCTTT
TRBD2	TRBV7-3	NA	TRBJ2-7	CASSTRGGTENEQYF	TGTGCCAGCAGCACCCGGGGAGGGACCGAAAACGAGCAGTACTTC
NA	TRBV20-1	NA	TRBJ2-1	CSASSGTTFDEQFF	TGCAGTGCTAGCTCGGGAACGACTTTTGATGAGCAGTTCTTC
TRBD1	TRBV13	medium-sized	TRBJ1-5	CASSLGGQGDQPQHF	TGTGCCAGCAGCTTAGGTGGACAGGGCGATCAGCCCCAGCATTTT
NA	TRBV3-1	NA	TRBJ2-7	CASSLGRTYEQYF	TGTGCCAGCAGCCTAGGTCGGACCTACGAGCAGTACTTC
NA	TRBV30	NA	TRBJ2-1	CAWSVGGKQRRQLF	TGTGCCTGGAGTGTCGGTGGGAAACAGCGCAGGCAGCTCTTC
NA	TRBV30	few	TRBJ1-2	CAWSVGRGIYVYTF	NA
NA	TRBV6-5	NA	TRBJ2-5	CASGGSQETQYF	TGTGCCAGCGGGGGGAGCCAAGAGACCCAGTACTTC
NA	TRBV11-3	NA	TRBJ2-1	CASSNTYNEQFF	TGTGCCAGCAGTAACACCTACAATGAGCAGTTCTTC
NA	TRBV27	many	TRBJ2-3	CASSVMGSTDTQYF	TGTGCCAGCAGTGTCATGGGCAGCACAGATACGCAGTATTTT
TRBD1	TRBV24-1	many	TRBJ2-3	CATSDTGETGGVPDTQYF	TGTGCCACCAGTGATACGGGGGAGACAGGGGGCGTCCCAGATACGCAGTATTTT
NA	TRBV3-1	many	TRBJ1-1	CASSQGPLGWGNEAFF	TGTGCCAGCAGCCAAGGCCCCTTAGGATGGGGAAATGAAGCTTTCTTT
TRBD2	TRBV11-2	NA	TRBJ2-3	CASTNSGRAADTQYF	TGTGCCAGCACCAATAGCGGGAGGGCTGCAGATACGCAGTATTTT
TRBD1	TRBV6-5	many	TRBJ1-2	CASSYTRQGNNYGYTF	TGTGCCAGCAGTTACACCCGACAGGGAAATAACTATGGCTACACCTTC
NA	TRBV6-2/TRBV6-3	many	TRBJ1-1	CASTQARGTEAFF	TGTGCCAGCACTCAAGCCAGGGGCACTGAAGCTTTCTTT
TRBD2	TRBV5-1	many	TRBJ2-3	CASSVLAGGTDTQYF	TGCGCCAGCAGCGTACTAGCGGGGGGCACAGATACGCAGTATTTT
TRBD1	TRBV2	many	TRBJ1-4	CASRRPGGRSTNEKLFF	TGTGCCAGCAGAAGACCAGGGGGTCGGAGTACTAATGAAAAACTGTTTTTT
NA	TRBV19	medium-sized	TRBJ1-2	CASSMVDGINYGYTF	TGTGCCAGTAGTATGGTTGACGGAATAAACTATGGCTACACCTTC
TRBD1	TRBV12-3/TRBV12-4	NA	TRBJ2-2	CASSPSGQAVGELFF	TGTGCCAGCAGCCCTTCGGGACAGGCGGTCGGGGAGCTGTTTTTT
NA	TRBV5-6	many	TRBJ2-7	CASSLMVFGGHEQYF	TGTGCCAGCAGCTTGATGGTCTTTGGGGGCCACGAGCAGTACTTC
NA	TRBV27	few	TRBJ1-1	CASSVHQNTEAFF	TGTGCCAGCAGTGTACACCAGAACACTGAAGCTTTCTTT